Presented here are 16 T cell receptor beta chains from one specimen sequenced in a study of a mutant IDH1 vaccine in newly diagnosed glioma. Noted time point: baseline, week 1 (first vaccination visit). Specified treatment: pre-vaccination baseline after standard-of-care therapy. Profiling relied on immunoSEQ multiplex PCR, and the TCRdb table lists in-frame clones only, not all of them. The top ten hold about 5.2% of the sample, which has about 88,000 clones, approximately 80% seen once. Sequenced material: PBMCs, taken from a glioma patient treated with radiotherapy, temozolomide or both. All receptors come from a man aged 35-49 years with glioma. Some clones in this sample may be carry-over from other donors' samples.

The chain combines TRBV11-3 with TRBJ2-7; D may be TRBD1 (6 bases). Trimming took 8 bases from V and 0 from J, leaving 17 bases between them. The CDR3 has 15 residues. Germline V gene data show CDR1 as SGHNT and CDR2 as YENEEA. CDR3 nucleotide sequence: TGTGCCAGCTCCCTAGGTACAGGGCCCTCCTACGAGCAGTACTTC. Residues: CASSLGTGPSYEQYF.

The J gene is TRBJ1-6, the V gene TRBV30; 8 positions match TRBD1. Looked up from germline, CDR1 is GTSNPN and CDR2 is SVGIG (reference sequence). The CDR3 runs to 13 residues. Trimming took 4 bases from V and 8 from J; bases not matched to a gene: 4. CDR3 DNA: TGTGCCTGGATTGGGACAGGAGATTCACCCCTCCACTTT. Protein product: CAWIGTGDSPLHF.

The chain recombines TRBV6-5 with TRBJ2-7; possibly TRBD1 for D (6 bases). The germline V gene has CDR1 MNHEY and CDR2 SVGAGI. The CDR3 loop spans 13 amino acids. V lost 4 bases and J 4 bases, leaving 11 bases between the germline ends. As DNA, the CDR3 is TGTGCCAGCAGTTGGCAGGGGTCATACGAGCAGTACTTC. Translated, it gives CASSWQGSYEQYF.

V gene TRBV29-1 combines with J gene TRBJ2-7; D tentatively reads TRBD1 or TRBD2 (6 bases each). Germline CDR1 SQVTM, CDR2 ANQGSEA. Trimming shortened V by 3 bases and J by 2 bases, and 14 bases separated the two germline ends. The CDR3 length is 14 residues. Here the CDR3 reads CSVEFTRGAYEQYF. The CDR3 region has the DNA TGCAGCGTTGAGTTTACAAGGGGGGCCTACGAGCAGTACTTC.

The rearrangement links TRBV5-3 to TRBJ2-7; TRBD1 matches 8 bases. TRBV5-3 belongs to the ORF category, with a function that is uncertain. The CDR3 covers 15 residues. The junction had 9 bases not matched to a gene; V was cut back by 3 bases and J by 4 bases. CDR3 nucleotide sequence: TGTGCCAGAAGCTCCCCTCAGACAGGGGCTTACGAGCAGTACTTC. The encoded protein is CARSSPQTGAYEQYF.

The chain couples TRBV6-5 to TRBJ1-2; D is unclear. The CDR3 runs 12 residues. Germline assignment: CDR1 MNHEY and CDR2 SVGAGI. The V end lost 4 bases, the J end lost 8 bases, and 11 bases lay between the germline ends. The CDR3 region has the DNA TGTGCCAGCAGTTCGGGCCGCATCGGCTACACCTTC. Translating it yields CASSSGRIGYTF.

CDR3: CASTSGWKSPLHF. The CDR3 DNA reads as TGTGCCAGCACCTCTGGGTGGAAGTCACCCCTCCACTTT. The chain combines TRBV6-1 with TRBJ1-6; no clear D gene. Trimming removed 7 bases from V and 10 bases from J, with 14 bases in between. The CDR3 is made up of 13 amino acids. CDR1 and CDR2 (germline): MNHNS, SASEGT.

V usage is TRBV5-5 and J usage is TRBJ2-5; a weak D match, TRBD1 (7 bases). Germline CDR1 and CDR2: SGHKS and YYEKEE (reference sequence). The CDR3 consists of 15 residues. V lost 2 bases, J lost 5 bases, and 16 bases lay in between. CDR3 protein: CASSFRQGGRETQYF. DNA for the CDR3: TGTGCCAGCAGCTTCCGACAGGGAGGTCGGGAGACCCAGTACTTC. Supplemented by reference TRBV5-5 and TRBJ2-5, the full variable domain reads DAGVTQSPTHLIKTRGQQVTLRCSPISGHKSVSWYQQVLGQGPQFIFQYYEKEERGRGNFPDRFSARQFPNYSSELNVNALLLGDSALYLCASSFRQGGRETQYFGPGTRLLVL.

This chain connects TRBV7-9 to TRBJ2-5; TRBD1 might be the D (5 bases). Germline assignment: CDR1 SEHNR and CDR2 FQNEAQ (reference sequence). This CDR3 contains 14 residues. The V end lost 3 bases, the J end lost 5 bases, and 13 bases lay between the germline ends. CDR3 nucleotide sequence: TGTGCCAGCAGCTTTCAACAGGACGGGGAGACCCAGTACTTC. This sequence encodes CASSFQQDGETQYF. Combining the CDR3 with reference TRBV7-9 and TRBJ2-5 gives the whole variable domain DTGVSQNPRHKITKRGQNVTFRCDPISEHNRLYWYRQTLGQGPEFLTYFQNEAQLEKSRLLSDRFSAERPKGSFSTLEIQRTEQGDSAMYLCASSFQQDGETQYFGPGTRLLVL.

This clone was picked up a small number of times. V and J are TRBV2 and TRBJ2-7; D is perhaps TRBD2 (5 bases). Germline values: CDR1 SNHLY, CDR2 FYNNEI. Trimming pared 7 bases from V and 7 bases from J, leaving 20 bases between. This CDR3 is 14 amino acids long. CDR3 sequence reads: CASTLIPLTGEQYF. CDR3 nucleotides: TGTGCCAGCACCCTCATCCCCCTCACGGGGGAGCAGTACTTC.

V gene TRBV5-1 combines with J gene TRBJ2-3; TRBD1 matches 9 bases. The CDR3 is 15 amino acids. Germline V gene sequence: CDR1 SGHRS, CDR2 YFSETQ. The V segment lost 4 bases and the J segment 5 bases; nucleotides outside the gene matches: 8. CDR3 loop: CASSPWGGQGDTQYF. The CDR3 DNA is TGCGCCAGCAGCCCGTGGGGGGGACAGGGAGATACGCAGTATTTT.

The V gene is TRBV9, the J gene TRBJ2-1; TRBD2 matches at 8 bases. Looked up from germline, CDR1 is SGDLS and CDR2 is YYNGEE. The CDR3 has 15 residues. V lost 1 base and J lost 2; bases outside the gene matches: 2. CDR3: CASSVSGGTYNEQFF. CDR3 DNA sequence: TGTGCCAGCAGCGTAAGCGGGGGAACCTACAATGAGCAGTTCTTC.

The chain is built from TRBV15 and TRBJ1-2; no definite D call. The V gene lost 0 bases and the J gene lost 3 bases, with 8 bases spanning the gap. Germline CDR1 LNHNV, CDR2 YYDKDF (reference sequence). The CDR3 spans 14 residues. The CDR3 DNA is TGTGCCACCAGCAGAGAGGTGGGTGACTATGGCTACACCTTC. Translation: CATSREVGDYGYTF.

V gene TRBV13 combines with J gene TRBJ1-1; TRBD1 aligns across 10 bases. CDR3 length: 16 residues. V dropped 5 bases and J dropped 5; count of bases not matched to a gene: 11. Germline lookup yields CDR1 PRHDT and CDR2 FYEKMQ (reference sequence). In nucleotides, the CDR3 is TGTGCCAGCAGCCAGTACCCCGGGACAGGGGAGACTGAAGCTTTCTTT. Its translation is CASSQYPGTGETEAFF.

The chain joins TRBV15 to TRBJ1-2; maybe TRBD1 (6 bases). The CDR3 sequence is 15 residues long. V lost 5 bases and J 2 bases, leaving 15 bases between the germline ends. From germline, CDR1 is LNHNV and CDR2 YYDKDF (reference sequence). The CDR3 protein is CATSLKRDRNYGYTF. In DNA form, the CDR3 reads TGTGCCACCAGCTTAAAACGCGACAGGAACTATGGCTACACCTTC.

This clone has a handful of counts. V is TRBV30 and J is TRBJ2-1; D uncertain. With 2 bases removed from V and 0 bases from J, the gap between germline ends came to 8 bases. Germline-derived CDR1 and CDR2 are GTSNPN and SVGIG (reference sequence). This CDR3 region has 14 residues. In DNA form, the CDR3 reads TGTGCCTGGAGTAAAGCTTTCTCCTACAATGAGCAGTTCTTC. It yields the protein CAWSKAFSYNEQFF.